This passage covers 12 T cell receptor beta chains from one sample sequenced in a study of human T cells and chemical hapten exposure (dated by TCRdb to the early 2020s). The method behind the library was RACE. The data were produced on a NextSeq 500. The public reads were reprocessed in TCRdb via fastp at Q25 and MiXCR, keeping in-frame beta chains. Rows with a matching CDR3 protein are joined into one entry that keeps the most common DNA and genes. This sample holds around 75,000 distinct CDR3 sequences; 12% were observed only once. Clones ranked in the top ten supply 3.5% to 4.5% of the sample. The time point label, as the study defines it: patch test 1, 2 weeks after DPC sensitization. Explained via the paper, the treatment or condition label denotes: therapeutic diphenylcyclopropenone sensitization with weekly scalp DPC. This specimen was whole blood, taken in connection with sensitization to the hapten diphenylcyclopropenone (DPC). Source of these receptors: a woman aged 60 to 75 with alopecia areata. Some clones in this sample may be carry-over from other donors' samples.

This clonotype was counted at least ten times. The chain uses TRBV7-2 and TRBJ1-6, with 7 bases matching TRBD1. The germline V gene encodes CDR1 SGHTA and CDR2 FQGNSA. The CDR3 sequence is 16 residues long. Trimming at V came to 0 bases and at J to 10 bases, leaving 9 bases not matched to a gene. CDR3 in DNA: TGTGCCAGCAGCTTAGCGATCTCTAGGGGGCGGTCACCCCTCCACTTT. Its protein is CASSLAISRGRSPLHF.

In its sample, this clonotype was seen many times. The chain's CDR3 is CASSVALGLAGGTGTDTQYF. The CDR3 DNA is TGTGCCAGCAGCGTAGCTCTGGGTCTAGCGGGGGGGACGGGCACAGATACGCAGTATTTT. V is TRBV9 and J is TRBJ2-3, with 12 bases matching TRBD2. This CDR3 spans 20 amino acids. Germline-derived CDR1 and CDR2 are SGDLS and YYNGEE. V lost 0 bases to trimming and J lost 1 base; unmatched junction nucleotides: 12. Filled out from reference TRBV9 and TRBJ2-3, the complete variable domain reads DSGVTQTPKHLITATGQRVTLRCSPRSGDLSVYWYQQSLDQGLQFLIQYYNGEERAKGNILERFSAQQFPDLHSELNLSSLELGDSALYFCASSVALGLAGGTGTDTQYFGPGTRLTVL.

This clonotype has a count of ten or more. The J gene is TRBJ2-2, the V gene TRBV10-2, with D hard to call. The CDR3 spans 11 residues. CDR1 is WSHSY and CDR2 is SAAADI in the germline V gene. The V and J ends lost 7 bases and 4 bases respectively, with 4 bases between them. The CDR3 spells CASMFTGELFF. CDR3 DNA: TGCGCCAGCATGTTCACCGGGGAGCTGTTTTTT.

This clonotype was found many times. The chain has TRBV7-9 and TRBJ1-2; D might be TRBD1 (5 bases). Trimming shortened V by 1 base and J by 4 bases, and 13 bases separated the two germline ends. This CDR3 is built from 15 residues. Germline CDR1 SEHNR, CDR2 FQNEAQ (reference sequence). CDR3 in DNA: TGTGCCAGCAGCTTAGGAGCGGCAGACAGCTATGGCTACACCTTC. It translates to CASSLGAADSYGYTF.

This clonotype was recorded a few times. The chain employs TRBV12-3 or TRBV12-4 and TRBJ2-4, with 7 bases aligning to TRBD1. The CDR3 spans 20 residues. Germline trimming cut 6 bases from V and 1 base from J; bases unmatched to any gene: 21. The CDR3 sequence is CASSRATGTASYFAKNIQYF. In DNA, the CDR3 is TGTGCCAGCAGCCGAGCGACCGGGACAGCGAGTTACTTCGCCAAAAACATTCAGTACTTC.

The rearrangement uses TRBV25-1 and TRBJ1-4, with unresolved D. The CDR3 covers 13 residues. From germline, CDR1 is MGHDK and CDR2 SYGVNS. Trimming removed 6 bases from V and 8 bases from J, with 13 bases in between. CDR3 loop: CASRGSLPEKLFF. In DNA form, the CDR3 reads TGTGCCAGCAGGGGGTCCCTCCCGGAAAAACTGTTTTTT.

There are a few counts of this clonotype. The V and J genes are TRBV20-1 and TRBJ2-7; TRBD1 agrees at 10 bases. This CDR3 has 14 amino acids. V lost 6 bases and J lost 0; bases outside the gene matches: 5. From germline, CDR1 is DFQATT and CDR2 SNEGSKA (reference sequence). The DNA for the CDR3 is TGCAGTGCAACCGGGACAGGGGACTCCTACGAGCAGTACTTC. This codes for CSATGTGDSYEQYF.

This clonotype was picked up a small number of times. The gene calls are TRBV7-6 and TRBJ1-2, with a tentative D call TRBD1 (6 bases). Germline V gives CDR1 SGHVS, CDR2 FNYEAQ. Trimming cost V 4 bases and J 3 bases, with 18 bases left between them. This CDR3 region has 16 residues. In DNA, the CDR3 is TGTGCCAGCAGCTCGCTAAAACAGGGACTCCACTATGGCTACACCTTC. Its translation is CASSSLKQGLHYGYTF.

This clonotype came up many times. V gene TRBV10-2 combines with J gene TRBJ1-3; D unresolved. Per germline, CDR1 WSHSY and CDR2 SAAADI. V gave up 7 bases and J gave up 0 bases, with 10 bases separating them. This CDR3 is 14 amino acids long. The CDR3 sequence is CASNPGTSGNTIYF. The CDR3 DNA reads TGCGCCAGCAACCCCGGAACCTCTGGAAACACCATATATTTT.

Ten or more counts support this clonotype. The junction departs from the called germline gene at one end, perhaps through a read error. The rearrangement uses TRBV7-7 and TRBJ2-2; D is perhaps TRBD2 (6 bases). The CDR3 consists of 15 residues. Looked up from germline, CDR1 is SSHAT and CDR2 is FNYEAQ (reference sequence). The CDR3 is CASSWDGAGTGELFF. DNA of the CDR3: TGTGCTAGCAGCTGGGACGGAGCGGGTACCGGGGAGCTGTTTTTT. Filled out from reference TRBV7-7 and TRBJ2-2, the complete variable domain reads GAGVSQSPRYKVTKRGQDVTLRCDPISSHATLYWYQQALGQGPEFLTYFNYEAQPDKSGLPSDRFSAERPEGSISTLTIQRTEQRDSAMYRCASSWDGAGTGELFFGEGSRLTVL.

The chain couples TRBV9 to TRBJ2-1; TRBD2 might be the D (6 bases). Germline values: CDR1 SGDLS, CDR2 YYNGEE. The CDR3 consists of 12 residues. V was trimmed by 5 bases and J by 9 bases, leaving 12 bases between them. The CDR3 loop reads CASSAGSAEQFF. CDR3 DNA: TGTGCCAGCAGTGCGGGGTCCGCTGAGCAGTTCTTC.

This clonotype was counted between two and nine times. The chain is built from TRBV10-3 and TRBJ1-2, with D possibly TRBD1 on 5 matching bases. V dropped 0 bases and J dropped 8 bases, with 10 bases sitting between them. The CDR3 loop spans 13 amino acids. Germline lookup yields CDR1 ENHRY and CDR2 SYGVKD. The CDR3 nucleotides read TGTGCCATCAGTGAGTCCAGGGTAGCGGGCTACACCTTC. Amino acid sequence: CAISESRVAGYTF.